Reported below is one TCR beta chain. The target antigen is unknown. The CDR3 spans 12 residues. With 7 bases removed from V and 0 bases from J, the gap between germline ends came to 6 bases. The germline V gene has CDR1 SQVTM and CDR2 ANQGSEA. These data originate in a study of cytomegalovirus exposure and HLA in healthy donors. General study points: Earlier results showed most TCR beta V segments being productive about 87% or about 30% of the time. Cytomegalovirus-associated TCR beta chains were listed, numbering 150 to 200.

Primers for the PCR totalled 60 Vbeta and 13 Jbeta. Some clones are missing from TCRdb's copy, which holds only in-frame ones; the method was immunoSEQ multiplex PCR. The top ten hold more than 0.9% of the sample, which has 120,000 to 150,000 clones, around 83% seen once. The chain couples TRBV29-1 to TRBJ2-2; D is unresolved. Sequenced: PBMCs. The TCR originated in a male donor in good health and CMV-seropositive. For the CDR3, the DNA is TGCAGCGCCGGAGCGAACACCGGGGAGCTGTTTTTT. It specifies CSAGANTGELFF.